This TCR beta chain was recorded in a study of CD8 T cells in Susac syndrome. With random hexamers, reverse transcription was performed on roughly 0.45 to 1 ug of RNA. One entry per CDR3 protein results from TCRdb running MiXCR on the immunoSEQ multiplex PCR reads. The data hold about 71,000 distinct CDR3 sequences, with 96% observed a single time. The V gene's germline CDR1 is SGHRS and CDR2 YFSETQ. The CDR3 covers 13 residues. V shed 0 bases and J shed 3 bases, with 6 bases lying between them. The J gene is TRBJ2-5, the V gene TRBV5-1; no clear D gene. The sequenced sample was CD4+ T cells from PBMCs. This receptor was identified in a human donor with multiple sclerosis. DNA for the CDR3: TGCGCCAGCAGCTTGGTTCCGGAAGAGACCCAGTACTTC. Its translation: CASSLVPEETQYF.